These T cell receptor beta chains were read from a single sample in a study of T cell changes during pregnancy in multiple sclerosis. Generated by immunoSEQ multiplex PCR, the TCRdb table keeps only in-frame clones and is missing some. The sample lists some 40,000 clones, 80% to 95% occurring once. Sequencing was done on a sample of peripheral blood. The receptors were gathered from a female donor with multiple sclerosis, enrolled in a pregnancy study. The CDR3 runs from the conserved cysteine through the conserved F or W. The D gene is left open where the match is weak. Clone size is not always given. Where it is, it says once, few, many or a class for expanded clones.

clone size: -; J gene: TRBJ2-7; D gene: TRBD1; V gene: TRBV6-6; CDR3 protein: CASSFSDRGRVEQYF; CDR3 DNA: TGTGCCAGCAGTTTCTCTGACAGGGGGCGAGTTGAGCAGTACTTC
clone size: -; J gene: TRBJ2-3; D gene: TRBD2; V gene: TRBV29-1; CDR3 protein: CSVVRAGGPTDTQYF; CDR3 DNA: TGCAGCGTGGTCCGGGCGGGAGGGCCAACAGATACGCAGTATTTT
clone size: -; J gene: TRBJ1-1; D gene: -; V gene: TRBV4-1; CDR3 protein: CASSPYLTDTEAFF; CDR3 DNA: TGCGCCAGCAGCCCCTACCTTACCGACACTGAAGCTTTCTTT
clone size: -; J gene: TRBJ2-7; D gene: -; V gene: TRBV4-1; CDR3 protein: CASSQGNSYEQYF; CDR3 DNA: TGCGCCAGCAGCCAAGGGAATTCCTACGAGCAGTACTTC
clone size: once; J gene: TRBJ1-1; D gene: TRBD1; V gene: TRBV13; CDR3 protein: CASQGGNTEAFF; CDR3 DNA: TGTGCCAGCCAGGGGGGTAACACTGAAGCTTTCTTT
clone size: -; J gene: TRBJ2-1; D gene: -; V gene: TRBV5-6; CDR3 protein: CASSLVGVYNEQFF; CDR3 DNA: TGTGCCAGCAGCTTGGTTGGGGTCTACAATGAGCAGTTCTTC
clone size: -; J gene: TRBJ1-1; D gene: -; V gene: TRBV19; CDR3 protein: CASSMILHTEAFF; CDR3 DNA: TGTGCCAGTAGTATGATCCTGCACACTGAAGCTTTCTTT
clone size: few; J gene: TRBJ2-7; D gene: TRBD2; V gene: TRBV28; CDR3 protein: CASNSGGRPTEQYF; CDR3 DNA: TGTGCCAGCAATTCGGGCGGGAGACCAACCGAGCAGTACTTC
clone size: -; J gene: TRBJ2-5; D gene: TRBD1; V gene: TRBV4-2; CDR3 protein: CASSRLTGVNQETQYF; CDR3 DNA: TGTGCCAGCAGCCGACTGACAGGGGTAAACCAAGAGACCCAGTACTTC
clone size: -; J gene: TRBJ2-1; D gene: -; V gene: TRBV4-2; CDR3 protein: CASSQEGTTPNEQFF; CDR3 DNA: TGTGCCAGCAGCCAAGAAGGGACAACCCCCAATGAGCAGTTCTTC
clone size: few; J gene: TRBJ2-7; D gene: TRBD2; V gene: TRBV7-2; CDR3 protein: CASSLELAGASYEQYF; CDR3 DNA: TGTGCCAGCAGCTTAGAACTAGCGGGGGCCTCCTACGAGCAGTACTTC
clone size: -; J gene: TRBJ1-1; D gene: -; V gene: TRBV9; CDR3 protein: CASSVARGGTEAFF; CDR3 DNA: TGTGCCAGCAGCGTAGCTCGGGGGGGAACTGAAGCTTTCTTT
clone size: few; J gene: TRBJ2-1; D gene: TRBD2; V gene: TRBV30; CDR3 protein: CAWSEGGTSYNEQFF; CDR3 DNA: TGTGCCTGGAGTGAGGGAGGGACCTCCTACAATGAGCAGTTCTTC
clone size: -; J gene: TRBJ2-7; D gene: -; V gene: TRBV7-9; CDR3 protein: CASRGHSPSYEQYF; CDR3 DNA: TGTGCCAGCAGGGGACACAGCCCTTCCTACGAGCAGTACTTC
clone size: -; J gene: TRBJ1-1; D gene: -; V gene: TRBV5-1; CDR3 protein: CASRSGEMNTEAFF; CDR3 DNA: TGCGCCAGCAGGTCAGGAGAAATGAACACTGAAGCTTTCTTT
clone size: -; J gene: TRBJ2-1; D gene: TRBD2; V gene: TRBV6-4; CDR3 protein: CASSEMAGGPLDEQFF; CDR3 DNA: TGTGCCAGCAGTGAAATGGCGGGAGGGCCGTTGGATGAGCAGTTCTTC
clone size: -; J gene: TRBJ2-7; D gene: TRBD2; V gene: TRBV9; CDR3 protein: CASSASSGALYEQYF; CDR3 DNA: TGTGCCAGCAGCGCATCAAGCGGGGCGCTCTACGAGCAGTACTTC
clone size: -; J gene: TRBJ1-1; D gene: -; V gene: TRBV19; CDR3 protein: CASSIETSHRATEAFF; CDR3 DNA: TGTGCCAGTAGTATAGAAACGTCACACAGGGCCACTGAAGCTTTCTTT
clone size: -; J gene: TRBJ2-1; D gene: TRBD2; V gene: TRBV6-5; CDR3 protein: CASRRTSGSVDEQFF; CDR3 DNA: TGTGCCAGCAGGAGGACTAGCGGGAGTGTCGATGAGCAGTTCTTC
clone size: -; J gene: TRBJ2-1; D gene: TRBD1; V gene: TRBV28; CDR3 protein: CASSLGQGPYNEQFF; CDR3 DNA: TGTGCCAGCAGTCTCGGACAGGGACCTTACAATGAGCAGTTCTTC
clone size: -; J gene: TRBJ2-7; D gene: TRBD1; V gene: TRBV4-2; CDR3 protein: CASSQGTGVTYEQYF; CDR3 DNA: TGTGCCAGCAGCCAAGGGACAGGGGTCACCTACGAGCAGTACTTC
clone size: -; J gene: TRBJ2-1; D gene: -; V gene: TRBV4-1; CDR3 protein: CASSQDQWGRDEQFF; CDR3 DNA: TGCGCCAGCAGCCAAGATCAATGGGGGCGGGATGAGCAGTTCTTC
clone size: -; J gene: TRBJ2-3; D gene: -; V gene: TRBV7-8; CDR3 protein: CASKNRDASTDTQYF; CDR3 DNA: TGTGCCAGCAAGAACAGGGACGCAAGCACAGATACGCAGTATTTT
clone size: -; J gene: TRBJ1-3; D gene: -; V gene: TRBV5-6; CDR3 protein: CASSLKFRERNTIYF; CDR3 DNA: TGTGCCAGCAGCTTGAAGTTCCGGGAAAGAAACACCATATATTTT
clone size: -; J gene: TRBJ2-7; D gene: TRBD1; V gene: TRBV9; CDR3 protein: CASSSTGTAYEQYF; CDR3 DNA: TGTGCCAGCAGCTCGACCGGGACAGCCTACGAGCAGTACTTC
clone size: -; J gene: TRBJ2-5; D gene: TRBD2; V gene: TRBV6-5; CDR3 protein: CASSYKGLPKETQYF; CDR3 DNA: TGTGCCAGCAGTTACAAGGGACTACCGAAAGAGACCCAGTACTTC
clone size: -; J gene: TRBJ2-2; D gene: -; V gene: TRBV5-6; CDR3 protein: CASSWGRDTGELFF; CDR3 DNA: TGTGCCAGCAGCTGGGGACGGGACACCGGGGAGCTGTTTTTT
clone size: -; J gene: TRBJ1-2; D gene: -; V gene: TRBV28; CDR3 protein: CASSAPKQVYTF; CDR3 DNA: TGTGCCAGCAGTGCCCCTAAACAGGTCTACACCTTC
clone size: -; J gene: TRBJ1-2; D gene: -; V gene: TRBV28; CDR3 protein: CASSLGDYGYTF; CDR3 DNA: TGTGCCAGCAGTTTAGGGGACTATGGCTACACCTTC
clone size: -; J gene: TRBJ1-2; D gene: -; V gene: TRBV4-1; CDR3 protein: CASSQARENYGYTF; CDR3 DNA: TGCGCCAGCAGCCAAGCGCGGGAGAACTATGGCTACACCTTC
clone size: -; J gene: TRBJ2-7; D gene: -; V gene: TRBV27; CDR3 protein: CASSFRYRQPGGVQYF; CDR3 DNA: TGTGCCAGCAGTTTTCGATACCGACAGCCAGGCGGCGTGCAGTACTTC
clone size: -; J gene: TRBJ2-7; D gene: -; V gene: TRBV6-1; CDR3 protein: CASSELDGHSYEQYF; CDR3 DNA: TGTGCCAGCAGTGAACTGGACGGCCACTCCTACGAGCAGTACTTC
clone size: -; J gene: TRBJ1-1; D gene: -; V gene: TRBV4-3; CDR3 protein: CASSQERAGDENTEAFF; CDR3 DNA: TGCGCCAGCAGCCAAGAGCGCGCAGGGGACGAGAACACTGAAGCTTTCTTT
clone size: once; J gene: TRBJ2-1; D gene: TRBD2; V gene: TRBV10-3; CDR3 protein: CAISESEGSGDYWGFYNEQFF; CDR3 DNA: TGTGCCATCAGTGAGTCGGAAGGTAGCGGGGACTACTGGGGATTCTACAATGAGCAGTTCTTC
clone size: once; J gene: TRBJ2-7; D gene: -; V gene: TRBV19; CDR3 protein: CASSVGGYEQYF; CDR3 DNA: TGTGCCAGTAGTGTGGGGGGTTACGAGCAGTACTTC
clone size: -; J gene: TRBJ2-5; D gene: -; V gene: TRBV19; CDR3 protein: CASSGNLYETQYF; CDR3 DNA: TGTGCCAGTAGTGGGAATCTCTACGAGACCCAGTACTTC
clone size: -; J gene: TRBJ2-3; D gene: -; V gene: TRBV4-1; CDR3 protein: CASSQASINTDTQYF; CDR3 DNA: TGCGCCAGCAGCCAAGCTTCCATCAACACAGATACGCAGTATTTT
clone size: -; J gene: TRBJ1-5; D gene: -; V gene: TRBV28; CDR3 protein: CASSLPLDGKQPQHF; CDR3 DNA: TGTGCCAGCAGTTTACCCTTGGACGGGAAGCAGCCCCAGCATTTT
clone size: -; J gene: TRBJ2-1; D gene: -; V gene: TRBV27; CDR3 protein: CASSQLGYGGTYNEQFF; CDR3 DNA: TGTGCCAGCAGTCAACTGGGGTATGGGGGTACCTACAATGAGCAGTTCTTC
clone size: once; J gene: TRBJ1-5; D gene: -; V gene: TRBV6-1; CDR3 protein: CASSEGGNANQPQHF; CDR3 DNA: TGTGCCAGCAGCGAGGGAGGGAATGCCAATCAGCCCCAGCATTTT
clone size: -; J gene: TRBJ1-1; D gene: -; V gene: TRBV5-1; CDR3 protein: CASSYAKGTEAFF; CDR3 DNA: TGCGCCAGCAGCTACGCGAAGGGCACTGAAGCTTTCTTT